The source of this TCR beta chain is a study of blood T cell repertoires in COVID-19. Study-level information: T cells, B-cell-depleted T cells, or PBMCs provided the cDNA or gDNA that served as material.

The CDR3 is made up of 14 amino acids. CDR1 MNHEY and CDR2 SVGEGT come from the germline V gene. V shed 6 bases, J shed 0 bases, and the junction held 4 bases outside the gene matches. The protocol was immunoSEQ multiplex PCR, while the TCRdb copy is restricted to in-frame clones and leaves out a portion. Among about 260,000 clones, about 83% were seen once, and the ten largest hold over 2%. The sample was PBMCs or T cells enriched from blood (not recorded which). This TCR derives from a woman aged 45 to 65 who had recovered from COVID-19. This chain links TRBV6-2 or TRBV6-3 with TRBJ2-7; 8 bases align to TRBD1. The CDR3 DNA is TGTGCCAGCAGCCGACAGGGGTACTCCTACGAGCAGTACTTC. It translates to CASSRQGYSYEQYF.